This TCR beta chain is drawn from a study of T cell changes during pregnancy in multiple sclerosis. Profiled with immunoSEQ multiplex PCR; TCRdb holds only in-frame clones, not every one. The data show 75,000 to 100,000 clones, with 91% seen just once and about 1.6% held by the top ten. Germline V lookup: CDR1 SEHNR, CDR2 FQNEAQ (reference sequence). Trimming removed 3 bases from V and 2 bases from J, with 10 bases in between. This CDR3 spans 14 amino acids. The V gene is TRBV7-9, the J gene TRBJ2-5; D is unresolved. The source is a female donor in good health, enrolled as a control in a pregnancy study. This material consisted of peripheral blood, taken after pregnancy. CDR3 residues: CASSFIGRQETQYF. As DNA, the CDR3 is TGTGCCAGCAGCTTTATTGGGCGACAAGAGACCCAGTACTTC. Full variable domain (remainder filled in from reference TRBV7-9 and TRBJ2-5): DTGVSQNPRHKITKRGQNVTFRCDPISEHNRLYWYRQTLGQGPEFLTYFQNEAQLEKSRLLSDRFSAERPKGSFSTLEIQRTEQGDSAMYLCASSFIGRQETQYFGPGTRLLVL.